These 14 T cell receptor beta chains came from one sample sequenced in a study of cytomegalovirus exposure and HLA in healthy donors. The PCR contained 60 Vbeta and 13 Jbeta primers. The protocol was immunoSEQ multiplex PCR, while the TCRdb copy is restricted to in-frame clones and leaves out a portion. Of more than 150,000 clones in the sample, 75% to 85% are singletons; the top ten hold 0.65%. The sequencing sample was made of PBMCs. These receptors all come from a boy aged 10-17 years in good health and CMV-seronegative.

CDR3 sequence: CASSLREGGELFF. CDR3 DNA: TGTGCCAGCAGTCTACGGGAAGGCGGGGAGCTGTTTTTT. The chain couples TRBV27 to TRBJ2-2; TRBD2 is a possible D gene (5 bases). Between the trimmed V and J ends, which lost 5 bases and 7 bases, there was a span of 11 bases. CDR1 is MNHEY, CDR2 SMNVEV, per germline (reference sequence). This CDR3 has 13 residues.

The chain links TRBV30 to TRBJ1-1; TRBD1 is a possible D gene (6 bases). V was cut by 3 bases and J by 3 bases, with 17 bases left in between. The CDR3 runs 15 residues. Germline V lookup: CDR1 GTSNPN, CDR2 SVGIG (reference sequence). CDR3 sequence (DNA): TGTGCCTGGAGCGCTTCTAACAGGGAGTACACTGAAGCTTTCTTT. Protein: CAWSASNREYTEAFF.

The chain couples TRBV6-5 to TRBJ2-3; 8 bases align to TRBD2. Germline trimming cut 2 bases from V and 0 bases from J; bases unmatched to any gene: 4. This CDR3 comprises 16 residues. The germline V gene has CDR1 MNHEY and CDR2 SVGAGI. The CDR3, as DNA: TGTGCCAGCAGTTACCACCGGGAGGGCAGCACAGATACGCAGTATTTT. This translates into CASSYHREGSTDTQYF.

The genes are TRBV19 and TRBJ1-1, with D possibly matching TRBD1 (5 bases). Trimming pared 10 bases from V and 2 bases from J, leaving 20 bases between. The CDR3 totals 15 residues. CDR1 is LNHDA and CDR2 is SQIVND in the germline V gene (reference sequence). CDR3 loop: CATRGSEKGNTEAFF. In nucleotides, the CDR3 is TGTGCCACCCGGGGGAGCGAGAAAGGTAACACTGAAGCTTTCTTT.

The chain couples TRBV7-9 to TRBJ1-5, with 10 bases matching TRBD1. Germline-derived CDR1 and CDR2 are SEHNR and FQNEAQ (reference sequence). The V segment lost 5 bases and the J segment 3 bases; nucleotides outside the gene matches: 4. This CDR3 comprises 15 residues. Here the CDR3 DNA reads TGTGCCAGCAGCCCCGGGACAGGGGTCAATCAGCCCCAGCATTTT. Translated: CASSPGTGVNQPQHF. Together with reference TRBV7-9 and TRBJ1-5, the CDR3 gives the full variable domain: DTGVSQNPRHKITKRGQNVTFRCDPISEHNRLYWYRQTLGQGPEFLTYFQNEAQLEKSRLLSDRFSAERPKGSFSTLEIQRTEQGDSAMYLCASSPGTGVNQPQHFGDGTRLSIL.

This rearrangement joins TRBV11-2 to TRBJ2-1; 7 bases map to TRBD2. The CDR3 sequence is 14 residues long. Trimming at V came to 1 base and at J to 3 bases, leaving 0 bases not matched to a gene. Germline V gene lookup returns CDR1 SGHAT and CDR2 FQNNGV. The CDR3 sequence is CASSLGGGYNEQFF. CDR3 bases: TGTGCCAGCAGCTTAGGGGGGGGCTACAATGAGCAGTTCTTC.

This clone was seen a single time. V usage is TRBV6-1 and J usage is TRBJ1-2; D is perhaps TRBD1 (5 bases). Germline CDR1 reads MNHNS; CDR2 reads SASEGT. There are 14 residues in the CDR3. With 4 bases removed from V and 3 bases from J, the gap between germline ends came to 12 bases. The DNA of the CDR3 is TGTGCCAGCAGTGCGGGGGGGGAGTACTATGGCTACACCTTC. Translation: CASSAGGEYYGYTF.

The chain employs TRBV11-2 and TRBJ2-6, with 9 bases identical to TRBD1. The CDR3 has 17 amino acids. Germline CDR1 reads SGHAT; CDR2 reads FQNNGV. V was clipped by 5 bases and J by 0 bases; unmatched bases: 5. The CDR3 reads CASSDRGRYSGANVLTF. The CDR3 DNA reads as TGTGCCAGCAGCGACAGGGGGAGATACTCTGGGGCCAACGTCCTGACTTTC.

This chain joins TRBV15 and TRBJ1-1; no reliable D call. V was pared by 5 bases and J by 1 base, with 17 bases between. Germline CDR1 and CDR2: LNHNV and YYDKDF (reference sequence). The CDR3 consists of 16 residues. CDR3 DNA: TGTGCCACCAGCGGCGTTCTTCTTCGAGGGAACACTGAAGCTTTCTTT. It codes for CATSGVLLRGNTEAFF. The complete variable domain, with remaining parts taken from reference TRBV15 and TRBJ1-1, reads DAMVIQNPRYQVTQFGKPVTLSCSQTLNHNVMYWYQQKSSQAPKLLFHYYDKDFNNEADTPDNFQSRRPNTSFCFLDIRSPGLGDTAMYLCATSGVLLRGNTEAFFGQGTRLTVV.

The chain couples TRBV2 to TRBJ2-7; 10 nucleotides align to TRBD1. There are 12 residues in the CDR3. Germline trimming cut 6 bases from V and 10 bases from J; bases unmatched to any gene: 6. Per the germline V gene, CDR1 is SNHLY and CDR2 is FYNNEI. The CDR3, as DNA: TGTGCCAGCAGGCCGGGACAGGGGAAACAGTACTTC. Translated: CASRPGQGKQYF.

V gene TRBV11-1 combines with J gene TRBJ2-4; 7 positions agree with TRBD1. This CDR3 region has 14 residues. Germline CDR1 and CDR2: SGHAT and FQDESV (reference sequence). The V and J ends lost 4 bases and 8 bases, in that order; junction bases with no gene match: 8. CDR3 nucleotides: TGTGCCAGCAGCTCCCGGGACAGCCGGGACATTCAGTACTTC. It translates to CASSSRDSRDIQYF.

The chain employs TRBV14 and TRBJ1-2, with a possible D match to TRBD1 (5 bases). Germline assignment: CDR1 SGHDN and CDR2 FVKESK. Deletions cut 0 bases from V and 4 bases from J, with 15 bases between. CDR3 length: 16 residues. CDR3 nucleotides: TGTGCCAGCAGCCAAGAACTGGGGCCGTCGTCCTATGGCTACACCTTC. Protein: CASSQELGPSSYGYTF.

The V and J genes are TRBV11-3 and TRBJ2-1; no clear D. V was cut by 0 bases and J by 2 bases, with 5 bases left in between. Germline V CDR1 and CDR2: SGHNT, YENEEA. This CDR3 has 14 amino acids. CDR3 sequence (DNA): TGTGCCAGCAGCTTAGAGGCAGCCTACAATGAGCAGTTCTTC. It is translated as CASSLEAAYNEQFF.

V and J are TRBV2 and TRBJ1-1; D remains ambiguous. CDR1 and CDR2 from the germline V gene are SNHLY and FYNNEI. The CDR3 is 14 residues long. The V end was cut by 7 bases, the J end by 5 bases, with 17 bases between. CDR3 in amino acids: CASNVMGFGTEAFF. CDR3 DNA: TGTGCCAGCAATGTGATGGGTTTCGGGACTGAAGCTTTCTTT.